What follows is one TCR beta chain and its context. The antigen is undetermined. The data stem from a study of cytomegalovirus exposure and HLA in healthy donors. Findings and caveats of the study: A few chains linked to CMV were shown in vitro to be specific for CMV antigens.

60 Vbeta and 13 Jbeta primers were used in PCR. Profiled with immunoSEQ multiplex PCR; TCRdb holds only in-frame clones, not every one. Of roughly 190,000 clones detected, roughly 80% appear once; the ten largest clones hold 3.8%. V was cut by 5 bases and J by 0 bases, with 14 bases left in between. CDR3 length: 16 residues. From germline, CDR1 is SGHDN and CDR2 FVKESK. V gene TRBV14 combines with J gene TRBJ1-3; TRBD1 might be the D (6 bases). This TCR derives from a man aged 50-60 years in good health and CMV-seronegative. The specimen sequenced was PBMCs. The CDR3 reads CASSARQVSSGNTIYF. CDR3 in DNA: TGTGCCAGCAGCGCCCGACAGGTTTCCTCTGGAAACACCATATATTTT.